The present TCR beta chain was sequenced within a study of blood T cell repertoires in COVID-19. Study in general: The United States, Italy and Spain were the sources of the acute and convalescent COVID-19 samples.

TCRdb's copy holds only in-frame clones and misses some; the assay was immunoSEQ multiplex PCR. The data contain about 150,000 clones, about 85% of them seen just once; the ten biggest clones take up roughly 2.5%. CDR1 LNHDA and CDR2 SQIVND come from the germline V gene (reference sequence). This CDR3 is 14 amino acids long. The J segment lost 8 bases and the V segment lost 10 bases, leaving 13 bases of the junction unmatched. The chain employs TRBV19 and TRBJ1-3; 8 bases align to TRBD1. The receptor was derived from a human donor with acute or convalescent COVID-19. The donor label of this sample is uncertain. The specimen sequenced was peripheral blood. This CDR3 reads CATKDRDPSDTIYF. CDR3 nucleotides: TGTGCCACTAAGGACAGGGATCCTTCAGACACCATATATTTT.